This T cell receptor beta chain is drawn from a study of molecular identifiers for immune sequencing clone quantification. Study-wide background: Replicates involved a five-way split of RNA from approximately 20,000 or 100,000 naive CD8 cells, with sequencing of four.

For bulk TCR libraries, previously described methods and listed TCR primers were used. TCRdb called the PCR reads again in MiXCR, with one record for every CDR3 protein. This table holds about half a million distinct CDR3 sequences, about a quarter found once. V lost 10 bases to trimming and J lost 5 bases, with 14 bases between them. The CDR3 has 12 residues. CDR1 is MDHEN, CDR2 SYDVKM, per germline. RNA fractions of 10%, 30% or 50% and roughly 20,000 to 1,000,000 sorted cells were the source of naive CD8 libraries. A CD8+CD4-CCR7+CD45RA+ gate was used to sort naive CD8 T cells. The receptor comes from a human donor in good health. Some libraries in this study had Jurkat cell RNA spiked in. V usage is TRBV28 and J usage is TRBJ2-5; the D gene is possibly TRBD2 (6 bases). Sequences were obtained from naive CD8+ T cells from blood, with Jurkat cell RNA spiked in. Sample subset: FACS-sorted CD8+CD4-CCR7+CD45RA+ naive T cells. DNA of the CDR3: TGTGCCACCCAGGACTACGGCGAGACCCAGTACTTC. Encoded protein: CATQDYGETQYF.